This note documents a single TCR beta chain sequence. What it binds is unknown. These data originate in a study of T cell repertoires in cytomegalovirus infection. Study results and limitations: Cumulated frequencies of public TCR beta families served to identify carriers of CMV plus the relevant HLA.

The germline V gene encodes CDR1 SEHNR and CDR2 FQNEAQ (reference sequence). CDR3 size: 17 residues. V lost 1 base, J lost 5 bases, and 20 bases lay in between. In TCRdb, the reads were re-called with MiXCR into one record per CDR3 protein. The table includes 150,000 to 200,000 distinct CDR3 sequences, about 30% detected once. Sequencing used PBMCs. V is TRBV7-9 and J is TRBJ1-2; no clear D. This sequence was found in a human donor in good health (CMV status not recorded). Some clones in this sample may be carry-over from other donors' samples. The CDR3 bases are TGTGCCAGCAGCTTAGGAGCTCAGGCAGGCACGCGGTATGGCTACACCTTC. As protein: CASSLGAQAGTRYGYTF.